This passage covers 20 T cell receptor beta chains from one sample sequenced in a study of T cell responses to AZD1222 COVID-19 vaccine. Assay used: immunoSEQ multiplex PCR; TCRdb lists only in-frame clones, some missing. Counted here are some 180,000 clones, 85% to 90% occurring once; the ten biggest clones make up 6.1%. The source material was peripheral blood, sampled on day 0 of AZD1222 vaccination. The receptors come from an adult in good health.

The chain links TRBV10-1 to TRBJ2-1; 13 positions match TRBD2. J lost 7 bases, V lost 10 bases, and 7 bases had no gene match. This CDR3 is built from 14 residues. From germline, CDR1 is WNHNN and CDR2 SYGVQD (reference sequence). CDR3 protein: CATQQGLAGNEQFF. DNA for the CDR3: TGCGCCACCCAGCAGGGACTAGCGGGGAATGAGCAGTTCTTC.

This clone was counted a single time. This chain connects TRBV6-5 to TRBJ1-3; D remains unclear. The ends were cut back, 1 base at V and 8 bases at J, with 18 bases in the middle. There are 16 residues in the CDR3. The germline CDR1 and CDR2 sequences are MNHEY and SVGAGI. The CDR3 loop reads CASSYWGPLWKHTIYF. CDR3 DNA sequence: TGTGCCAGCAGTTACTGGGGTCCTCTCTGGAAACACACCATATATTTT.

The chain combines TRBV27 with TRBJ1-2, with D maybe TRBD1 (5 bases). The CDR3 is made up of 14 amino acids. Germline loops: CDR1 MNHEY, CDR2 SMNVEV (reference sequence). V was clipped by 8 bases and J by 8 bases, with 21 bases between them. The CDR3 region is CASASGGSFGGYTF. The CDR3 DNA reads TGTGCCAGCGCCTCGGGGGGGAGTTTTGGAGGCTACACCTTC.

The V and J genes are TRBV5-1 and TRBJ2-4; TRBD2 agrees at 7 bases. Germline CDR1 SGHRS, CDR2 YFSETQ. Losses at the gene ends were 2 bases for V and 5 bases for J; bases not matched to a gene: 4. This CDR3 is 14 amino acids long. The CDR3: CASSLGTIQNIQYF. CDR3 in DNA: TGCGCCAGCAGCTTAGGGACTATCCAAAACATTCAGTACTTC. Full variable domain (remainder filled in from reference TRBV5-1 and TRBJ2-4): KAGVTQTPRYLIKTRGQQVTLSCSPISGHRSVSWYQQTPGQGLQFLFEYFSETQRNKGNFPGRFSGRQFSNSRSEMNVSTLELGDSALYLCASSLGTIQNIQYFGAGTRLSVL.

The rearrangement joins TRBV6-1 to TRBJ1-2, with D uncertain. V was shortened by 2 bases and J by 4 bases, with 14 bases between the two germline ends. Germline-derived CDR1 and CDR2 are MNHNS and SASEGT. The length of the CDR3 is 15 residues. The CDR3 coding sequence is TGTGCCAGCAGTGAAAGGTCCGCAGTCTTCTATGGCTACACCTTC. Translating it yields CASSERSAVFYGYTF.

This chain connects TRBV5-6 to TRBJ2-4, with D perhaps TRBD2 (6 bases). V was shortened by 2 bases and J by 0 bases, with 15 bases between the two germline ends. The CDR3 covers 17 residues. The germline V gene has CDR1 SGHDT and CDR2 YYEEEE. The CDR3 region has the DNA TGTGCCAGCAGCTTTATCGGGGCGGGACTAGCCAAAAACATTCAGTACTTC. Encoded protein: CASSFIGAGLAKNIQYF. Together with reference TRBV5-6 and TRBJ2-4, the CDR3 gives the full variable domain: DAGVTQSPTHLIKTRGQQVTLRCSPKSGHDTVSWYQQALGQGPQFIFQYYEEEERQRGNFPDRFSGHQFPNYSSELNVNALLLGDSALYLCASSFIGAGLAKNIQYFGAGTRLSVL.

The rearrangement links TRBV29-1 to TRBJ1-1, with a tentative D call TRBD1 (6 bases). From germline, CDR1 is SQVTM and CDR2 ANQGSEA. Trimming took off 7 bases at V and 3 bases at J, with 9 bases between the two ends. This CDR3 is built from 11 residues. The CDR3 region is CSGYRDTEAFF. CDR3 nucleotides: TGCAGCGGGTACAGGGACACTGAAGCTTTCTTT.

V usage is TRBV7-2 and J usage is TRBJ2-3, with D perhaps TRBD2 (6 bases). V was cut by 5 bases and J by 2 bases, with 20 bases left in between. The CDR3 loop spans 17 amino acids. Germline V gives CDR1 SGHTA, CDR2 FQGNSA. The CDR3 bases are TGTGCCAGCAGCGAAAGATTGGGCGGGGCGATCACAGATACGCAGTATTTT. Its translation: CASSERLGGAITDTQYF.

The rearrangement uses TRBV7-9 and TRBJ2-1; D call uncertain. Trimming took 3 bases from V and 4 from J, leaving 13 bases between them. The germline gives CDR1 SEHNR, CDR2 FQNEAQ (reference sequence). There are 15 residues in the CDR3. This chain's CDR3 is CASSLVSGGYNEQFF. CDR3 DNA: TGTGCCAGCAGCTTGGTGTCCGGCGGATACAATGAGCAGTTCTTC. The whole variable domain, remainder taken from reference TRBV7-9 and TRBJ2-1, is DTGVSQNPRHKITKRGQNVTFRCDPISEHNRLYWYRQTLGQGPEFLTYFQNEAQLEKSRLLSDRFSAERPKGSFSTLEIQRTEQGDSAMYLCASSLVSGGYNEQFFGPGTRLTVL.

The chain joins TRBV18 to TRBJ2-1; TRBD1 matches 11 bases. CDR1 and CDR2 from the germline V gene are KGHSH and LQKENI. The CDR3 has 15 residues. The ends lost 5 bases at V and 6 bases at J; junction bases unmatched: 6. The CDR3 DNA sequence: TGTGCCAGCTCAACGGACAGGGGGCCCGGCAATGAGCAGTTCTTC. It specifies CASSTDRGPGNEQFF. The whole variable domain, filled in from reference TRBV18 and TRBJ2-1, reads NAGVMQNPRHLVRRRGQEARLRCSPMKGHSHVYWYRQLPEEGLKFMVYLQKENIIDESGMPKERFSAEFPKEGPSILRIQQVVRGDSAAYFCASSTDRGPGNEQFFGPGTRLTVL.

The sample holds one count of this clone. The chain uses TRBV7-2 and TRBJ2-2; 11 nucleotides match TRBD1. The germline V gene encodes CDR1 SGHTA and CDR2 FQGNSA. The V segment lost 2 bases and the J segment 2 bases; nucleotides outside the gene matches: 7. There are 18 residues in the CDR3. This chain's CDR3 is CASSLSLGQGGNTGELFF. CDR3 sequence (DNA): TGTGCCAGCAGCTTATCCCTGGGACAGGGGGGCAACACCGGGGAGCTGTTTTTT.

This clone was counted a single time. The chain couples TRBV29-1 to TRBJ1-4; D uncertain. Trimming took 6 bases from V and 6 from J, leaving 14 bases between them. Germline V lookup: CDR1 SQVTM, CDR2 ANQGSEA. This CDR3 has 13 amino acids. CDR3 residues: CSVGRGSDEKLFF. In nucleotides, the CDR3 is TGCAGCGTCGGGAGAGGTAGCGATGAAAAACTGTTTTTT.

The chain employs TRBV3-1 (or the pseudogene TRBV3-2) and TRBJ1-3; 7 bases fit TRBD1. CDR1 and CDR2 (germline): LGHDT, YNNKEL (reference sequence). The ends lost 1 base at V and 0 bases at J; junction bases unmatched: 9. The CDR3 covers 18 residues. DNA for the CDR3: TGTGCCAGCAGCCAAGGGGTGTCGGGACAGATCTCTGGAAACACCATATATTTT. Translation gives CASSQGVSGQISGNTIYF.

The chain couples TRBV7-9 to TRBJ2-1; D is unclear. This CDR3 contains 14 residues. Looked up from germline, CDR1 is SEHNR and CDR2 is FQNEAQ (reference sequence). Trimming removed 4 bases from V and 4 bases from J, with 11 bases in between. The CDR3 DNA reads TGTGCCAGCAGCTCCTCGACCGGTTACAATGAGCAGTTCTTC. Protein: CASSSSTGYNEQFF.

The V gene is TRBV27, the J gene TRBJ2-5; 14 bases agree with TRBD2. Germline V gene lookup returns CDR1 MNHEY and CDR2 SMNVEV (reference sequence). This CDR3 has 19 amino acids. V gave up 8 bases and J gave up 5 bases; unmatched junction bases: 19. The chain's CDR3 is CASSPRGRTSGRLGETQYF. CDR3 bases: TGTGCCAGCTCGCCAAGGGGTAGGACTAGCGGGAGGTTGGGGGAGACCCAGTACTTC.

The chain recombines TRBV12-3 or TRBV12-4 with TRBJ2-4, with D hard to call. V lost 2 bases and J 5 bases, leaving 7 bases between the germline ends. The CDR3 length is 13 residues. The DNA for the CDR3 is TGTGCCAGCAGTTTAAATACAGAAAACATTCAGTACTTC. It is translated as CASSLNTENIQYF.

This clone was detected only once. This chain uses TRBV15 with TRBJ2-7, with no clear D. This CDR3 region has 13 residues. V lost 0 bases and J 7 bases, leaving 10 bases between the germline ends. Germline V lookup: CDR1 LNHNV, CDR2 YYDKDF (reference sequence). This CDR3 is CATSREGGFEQYF. The CDR3 region has the DNA TGTGCCACCAGCAGAGAAGGTGGGTTTGAGCAGTACTTC.

V gene TRBV3-1 (or the pseudogene TRBV3-2) combines with J gene TRBJ2-2; D possibly matches TRBD1 or TRBD2 (5 bases each). The CDR3 loop spans 18 amino acids. From germline, CDR1 is LGHDT and CDR2 YNNKEL (reference sequence). With 4 bases removed from V and 3 bases from J, the gap between germline ends came to 21 bases. The CDR3 loop is CASSPIYSGRADTGELFF. CDR3 coding DNA: TGTGCCAGCAGCCCGATATATTCGGGGCGGGCCGACACCGGGGAGCTGTTTTTT.

The J gene is TRBJ1-5, the V gene TRBV5-1; D remains ambiguous. Germline assignment: CDR1 SGHRS and CDR2 YFSETQ. CDR3 length: 14 amino acids. Trimming took off 0 bases at V and 4 bases at J, with 8 bases between the two ends. The CDR3 protein is CASSLGQRNQPQHF. CDR3 sequence (DNA): TGCGCCAGCAGCTTGGGCCAGCGGAATCAGCCCCAGCATTTT. Complete variable domain (other parts from reference TRBV5-1 and TRBJ1-5): KAGVTQTPRYLIKTRGQQVTLSCSPISGHRSVSWYQQTPGQGLQFLFEYFSETQRNKGNFPGRFSGRQFSNSRSEMNVSTLELGDSALYLCASSLGQRNQPQHFGDGTRLSIL.

The J gene is TRBJ1-2, the V gene TRBV6-5; no firm D call. V was pared by 11 bases and J by 8 bases, with 21 bases between. This CDR3 comprises 13 residues. CDR1 MNHEY and CDR2 SVGAGI come from the germline V gene. CDR3 bases: TGTGCCGGCTACCACAAACCTGGGTACGGCTACACCTTC. Protein sequence: CAGYHKPGYGYTF.